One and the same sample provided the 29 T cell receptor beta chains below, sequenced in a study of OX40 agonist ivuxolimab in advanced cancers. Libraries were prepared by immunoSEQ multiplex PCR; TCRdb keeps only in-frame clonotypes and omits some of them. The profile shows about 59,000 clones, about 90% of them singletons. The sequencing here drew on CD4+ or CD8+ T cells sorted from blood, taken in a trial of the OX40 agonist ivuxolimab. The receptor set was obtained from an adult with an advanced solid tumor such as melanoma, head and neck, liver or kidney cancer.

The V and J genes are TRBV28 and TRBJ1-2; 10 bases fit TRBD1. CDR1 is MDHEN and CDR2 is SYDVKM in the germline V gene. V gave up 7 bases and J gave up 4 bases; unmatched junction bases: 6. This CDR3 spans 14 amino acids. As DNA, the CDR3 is TGTGCCAGCACTCGGACAGGGGGATTCTATGGCTACACCTTC. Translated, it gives CASTRTGGFYGYTF.

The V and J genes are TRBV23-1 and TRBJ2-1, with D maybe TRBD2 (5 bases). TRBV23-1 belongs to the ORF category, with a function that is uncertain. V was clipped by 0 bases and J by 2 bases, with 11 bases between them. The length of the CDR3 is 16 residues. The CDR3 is CASSQSRGLTYNEQFF. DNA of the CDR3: TGCGCCAGCAGTCAATCCCGGGGTCTGACCTACAATGAGCAGTTCTTC.

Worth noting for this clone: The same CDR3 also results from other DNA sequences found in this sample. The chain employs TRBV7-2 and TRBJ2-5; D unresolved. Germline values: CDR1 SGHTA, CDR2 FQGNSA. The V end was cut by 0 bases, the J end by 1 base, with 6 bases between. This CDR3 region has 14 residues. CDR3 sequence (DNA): TGTGCCAGCAGCTTAGCGGGAAGCCAAGAGACCCAGTACTTC. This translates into CASSLAGSQETQYF.

CDR3 residues: CASSPIGRAVADTQYF. As DNA, the CDR3 is TGTGCCAGCAGCCCCATCGGGAGGGCCGTCGCAGATACGCAGTATTTT. The chain carries TRBV7-2 and TRBJ2-3, with TRBD2 identical over 8 bases. Germline values: CDR1 SGHTA, CDR2 FQGNSA. Trimming at V came to 5 bases and at J to 4 bases, leaving 11 bases not matched to a gene. CDR3 length equals 16 residues.

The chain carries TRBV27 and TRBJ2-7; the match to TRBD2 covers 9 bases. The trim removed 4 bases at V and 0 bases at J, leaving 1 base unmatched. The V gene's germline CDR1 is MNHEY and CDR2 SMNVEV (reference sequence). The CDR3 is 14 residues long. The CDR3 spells CASSSSGVSYEQYF. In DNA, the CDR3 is TGTGCCAGCAGTTCTAGCGGGGTCTCCTACGAGCAGTACTTC.

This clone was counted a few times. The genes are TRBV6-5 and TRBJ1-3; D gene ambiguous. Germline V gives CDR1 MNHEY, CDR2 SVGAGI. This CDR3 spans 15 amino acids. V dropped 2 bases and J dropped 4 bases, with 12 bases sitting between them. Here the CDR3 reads CASSYAVPGGNTIYF. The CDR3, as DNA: TGTGCCAGCAGTTACGCAGTACCGGGGGGAAACACCATATATTTT.

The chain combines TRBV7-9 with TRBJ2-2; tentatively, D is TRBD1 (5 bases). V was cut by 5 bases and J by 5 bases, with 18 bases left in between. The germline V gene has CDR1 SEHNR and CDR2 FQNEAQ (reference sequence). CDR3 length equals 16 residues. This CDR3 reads CASSPRTVGRTGELFF. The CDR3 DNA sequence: TGTGCCAGCAGCCCCCGGACGGTGGGGCGTACCGGGGAGCTGTTTTTT. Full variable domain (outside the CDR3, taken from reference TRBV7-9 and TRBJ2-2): DTGVSQNPRHKITKRGQNVTFRCDPISEHNRLYWYRQTLGQGPEFLTYFQNEAQLEKSRLLSDRFSAERPKGSFSTLEIQRTEQGDSAMYLCASSPRTVGRTGELFFGEGSRLTVL.

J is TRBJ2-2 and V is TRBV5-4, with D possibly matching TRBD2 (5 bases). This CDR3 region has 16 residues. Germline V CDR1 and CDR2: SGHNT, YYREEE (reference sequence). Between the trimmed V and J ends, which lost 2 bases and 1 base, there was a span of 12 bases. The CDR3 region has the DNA TGTGCCAGCAGCTTCGGCCTAGCCCTGAACACCGGGGAGCTGTTTTTT. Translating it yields CASSFGLALNTGELFF.

CDR3 DNA sequence: TGTGCCAGCAGCTTAGAGCCTAGCGGGAGACCAGATACGCAGTATTTT. This translates into CASSLEPSGRPDTQYF. The genes are TRBV11-2 and TRBJ2-3, with 10 bases identical to TRBD2. CDR1 is SGHAT, CDR2 FQNNGV, per germline. V was pared by 0 bases and J by 4 bases, with 4 bases of the junction left unmatched. The CDR3 has 16 residues.

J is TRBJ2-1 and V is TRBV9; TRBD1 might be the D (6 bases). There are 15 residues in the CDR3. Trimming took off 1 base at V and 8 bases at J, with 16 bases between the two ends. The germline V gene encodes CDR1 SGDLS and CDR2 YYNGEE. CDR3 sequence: CASSVLGGTVDEQFF. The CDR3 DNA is TGTGCCAGCAGCGTATTAGGGGGAACAGTCGATGAGCAGTTCTTC.

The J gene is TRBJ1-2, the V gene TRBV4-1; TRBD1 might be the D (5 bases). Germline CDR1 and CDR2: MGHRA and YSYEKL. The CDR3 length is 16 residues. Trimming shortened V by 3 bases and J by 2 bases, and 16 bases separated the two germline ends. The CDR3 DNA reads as TGCGCCAGCAGCCAGGCCACCCGGGGGGAGAACTATGGCTACACCTTC. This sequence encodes CASSQATRGENYGYTF.

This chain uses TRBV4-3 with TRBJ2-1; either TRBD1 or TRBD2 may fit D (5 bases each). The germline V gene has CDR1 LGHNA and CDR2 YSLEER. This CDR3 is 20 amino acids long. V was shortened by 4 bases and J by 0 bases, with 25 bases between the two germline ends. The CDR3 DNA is TGCGCCAGCAGCCCTGGGATATTGGGGGAGCGCTCGTACTCCTACAATGAGCAGTTCTTC. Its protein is CASSPGILGERSYSYNEQFF.

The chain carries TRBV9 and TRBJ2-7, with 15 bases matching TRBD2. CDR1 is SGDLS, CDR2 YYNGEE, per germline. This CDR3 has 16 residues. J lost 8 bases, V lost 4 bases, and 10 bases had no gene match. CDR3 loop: CASSPGTSGGFIKQYF. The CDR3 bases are TGTGCCAGCAGCCCCGGGACTAGCGGGGGGTTTATAAAGCAGTACTTC.

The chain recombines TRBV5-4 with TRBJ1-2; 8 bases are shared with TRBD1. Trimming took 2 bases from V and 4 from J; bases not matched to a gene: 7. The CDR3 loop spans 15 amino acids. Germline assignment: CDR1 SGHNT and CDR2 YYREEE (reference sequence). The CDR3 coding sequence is TGTGCCAGCAGCTTTGATCAGGGGGCGACCTATGGCTACACCTTC. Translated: CASSFDQGATYGYTF.

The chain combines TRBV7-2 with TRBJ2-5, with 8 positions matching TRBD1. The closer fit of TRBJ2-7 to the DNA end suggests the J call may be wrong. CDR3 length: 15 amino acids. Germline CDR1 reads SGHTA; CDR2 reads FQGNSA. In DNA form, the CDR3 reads TGTGCCAGCAGCTCCAAATACGGGACAGGCCGCGAGCAGTACTTC. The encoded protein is CASSSKYGTGREQYF.

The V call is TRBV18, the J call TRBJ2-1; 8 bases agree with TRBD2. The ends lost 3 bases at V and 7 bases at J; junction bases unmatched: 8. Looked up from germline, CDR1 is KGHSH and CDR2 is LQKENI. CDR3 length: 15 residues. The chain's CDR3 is CASSPTLAGRNEQFF. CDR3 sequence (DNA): TGTGCCAGCTCACCTACCTTAGCGGGAAGGAATGAGCAGTTCTTC.

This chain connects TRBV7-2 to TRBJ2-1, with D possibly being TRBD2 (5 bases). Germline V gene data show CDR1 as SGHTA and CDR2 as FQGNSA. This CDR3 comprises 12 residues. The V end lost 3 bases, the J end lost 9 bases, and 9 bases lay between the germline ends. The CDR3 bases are TGTGCCAGCAGCTTCACTAGTTTTGAGCAGTTCTTC. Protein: CASSFTSFEQFF.

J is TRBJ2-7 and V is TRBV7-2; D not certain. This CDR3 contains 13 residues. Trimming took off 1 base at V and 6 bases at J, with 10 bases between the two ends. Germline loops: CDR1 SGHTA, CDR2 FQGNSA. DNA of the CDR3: TGTGCCAGCAGCTTAGACTCCGCCACCGAGCAGTACTTC. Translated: CASSLDSATEQYF.

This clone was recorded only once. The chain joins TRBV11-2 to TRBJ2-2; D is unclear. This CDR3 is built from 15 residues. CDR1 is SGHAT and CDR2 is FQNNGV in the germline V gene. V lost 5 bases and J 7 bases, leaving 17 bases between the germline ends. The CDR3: CASSPVGTWHGELFF. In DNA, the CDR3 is TGTGCCAGCAGCCCCGTGGGAACATGGCACGGGGAGCTGTTTTTT.

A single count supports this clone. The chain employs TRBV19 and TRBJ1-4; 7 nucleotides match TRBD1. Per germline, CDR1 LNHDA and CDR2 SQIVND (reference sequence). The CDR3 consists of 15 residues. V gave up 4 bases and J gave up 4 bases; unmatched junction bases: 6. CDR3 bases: TGTGCCAGTAGTAACCCGGGACAGAGTAATGAAAAACTGTTTTTT. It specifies CASSNPGQSNEKLFF.

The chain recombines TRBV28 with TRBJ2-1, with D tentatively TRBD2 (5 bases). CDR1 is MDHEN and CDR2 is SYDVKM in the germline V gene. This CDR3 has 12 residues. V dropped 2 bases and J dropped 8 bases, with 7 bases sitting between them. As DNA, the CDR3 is TGTGCCAGCAGTTTAGAGGGCCATGAGCAGTTCTTC. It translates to CASSLEGHEQFF. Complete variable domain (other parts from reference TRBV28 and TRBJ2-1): DVKVTQSSRYLVKRTGEKVFLECVQDMDHENMFWYRQDPGLGLRLIYFSYDVKMKEKGDIPEGYSVSREKKERFSLILESASTNQTSMYLCASSLEGHEQFFGPGTRLTVL.

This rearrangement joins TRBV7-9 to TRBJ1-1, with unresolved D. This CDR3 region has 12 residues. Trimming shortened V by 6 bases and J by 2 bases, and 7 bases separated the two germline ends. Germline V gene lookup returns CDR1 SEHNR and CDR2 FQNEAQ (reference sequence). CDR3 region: CASSRDNTEAFF. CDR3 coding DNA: TGTGCCAGCAGTCGTGACAACACTGAAGCTTTCTTT.

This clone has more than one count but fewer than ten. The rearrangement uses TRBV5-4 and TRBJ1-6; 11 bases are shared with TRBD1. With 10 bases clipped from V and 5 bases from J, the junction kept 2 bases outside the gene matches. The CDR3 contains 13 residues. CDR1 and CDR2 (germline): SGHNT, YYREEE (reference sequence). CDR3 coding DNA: TGTGCCGGGACAGGGGGGAATAATTCACCCCTCCACTTT. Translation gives CAGTGGNNSPLHF.

CDR3 DNA: TGCGCCAGCAGTCATTGTACTAGCCCCTCCTACAATGAGCAGTTCTTC. Protein sequence: CASSHCTSPSYNEQFF. This chain links TRBV23-1 with TRBJ2-1, with D perhaps TRBD2 (6 bases). Being an ORF, TRBV23-1 has a function that is uncertain. CDR3 length: 16 amino acids. Between the trimmed V and J ends, which lost 3 bases and 0 bases, there was a span of 12 bases.

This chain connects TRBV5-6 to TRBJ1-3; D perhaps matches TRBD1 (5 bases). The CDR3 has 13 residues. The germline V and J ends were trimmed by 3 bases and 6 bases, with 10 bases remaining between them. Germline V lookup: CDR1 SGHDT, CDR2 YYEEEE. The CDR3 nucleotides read TGTGCCAGCAGCTCCCGACAGCCAAACACCATATATTTT. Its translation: CASSSRQPNTIYF.

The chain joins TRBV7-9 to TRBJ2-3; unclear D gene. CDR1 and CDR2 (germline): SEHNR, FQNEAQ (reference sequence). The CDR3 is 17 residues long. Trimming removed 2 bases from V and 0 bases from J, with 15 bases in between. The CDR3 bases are TGTGCCAGCAGCTTAACCAGGTTCGAACTTAGCACAGATACGCAGTATTTT. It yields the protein CASSLTRFELSTDTQYF.

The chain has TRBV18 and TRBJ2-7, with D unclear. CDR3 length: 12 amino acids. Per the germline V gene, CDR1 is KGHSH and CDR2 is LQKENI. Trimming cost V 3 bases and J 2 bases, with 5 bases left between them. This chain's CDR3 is CASSPRTYEQYF. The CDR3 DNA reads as TGTGCCAGCTCACCGCGGACCTACGAGCAGTACTTC. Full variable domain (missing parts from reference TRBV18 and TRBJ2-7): NAGVMQNPRHLVRRRGQEARLRCSPMKGHSHVYWYRQLPEEGLKFMVYLQKENIIDESGMPKERFSAEFPKEGPSILRIQQVVRGDSAAYFCASSPRTYEQYFGPGTRLTVT.

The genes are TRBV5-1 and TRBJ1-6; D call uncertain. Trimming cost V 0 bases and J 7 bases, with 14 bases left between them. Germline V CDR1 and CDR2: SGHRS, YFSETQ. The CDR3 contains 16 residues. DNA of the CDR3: TGCGCCAGCAGCTTGGTGGTGGAACCGGGGAATTCACCCCTCCACTTT. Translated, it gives CASSLVVEPGNSPLHF.

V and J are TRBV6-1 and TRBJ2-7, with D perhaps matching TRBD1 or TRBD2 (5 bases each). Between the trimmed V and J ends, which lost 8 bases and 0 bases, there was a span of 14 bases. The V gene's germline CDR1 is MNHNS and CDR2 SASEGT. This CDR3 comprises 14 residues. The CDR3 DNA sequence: TGTGCCAGCTTTCTCGGGGACCACTCCTACGAGCAGTACTTC. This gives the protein CASFLGDHSYEQYF.